A selection of T cell receptor beta chains follows, all from one sample in a study of blood T cells in healthy people across ages. TCRdb reprocessed the 5' RACE reads with MiXCR, giving one entry per CDR3 protein. The sample lists about 800,000 distinct CDR3 sequences, 58% seen once, with approximately 21% in the top ten. The sequenced sample was blood. These receptors all stem from a man in his thirties or forties in good health. Each CDR3 is given with its conserved first and last residue. A D gene is named only where the DNA matches it firmly. Expanded clones get a size class; other rows say once, few or many, or leave the size out.

d_call: .; j_call: TRBJ2-1; clone_size: .; v_call: TRBV5-4; cdr3_aa: CASSLPGLQPRNEQFF; cdr3_nt: TGTGCCAGCAGCTTACCCGGGCTCCAACCCAGAAATGAGCAGTTCTTC
d_call: .; j_call: TRBJ2-3; clone_size: .; v_call: TRBV6-5; cdr3_aa: CASSPDWDTQYF; cdr3_nt: TGTGCCAGCAGCCCCGACTGGGATACGCAGTATTTT
d_call: .; j_call: TRBJ2-2; clone_size: .; v_call: TRBV10-3; cdr3_aa: CAISESRGNTGELFF; cdr3_nt: TGTGCCATCAGTGAGTCGAGGGGGAACACCGGGGAGCTGTTTTTT
d_call: .; j_call: TRBJ2-7; clone_size: once; v_call: TRBV20-1; cdr3_aa: CSAQSYEQYF; cdr3_nt: TGCAGTGCTCAGTCCTACGAGCAGTACTTC
d_call: .; j_call: TRBJ2-3; clone_size: few; v_call: TRBV7-2; cdr3_aa: CASSLPGVTDTQYF; cdr3_nt: TGTGCCAGCAGCTTACCAGGGGTCACAGATACGCAGTATTTT
d_call: .; j_call: TRBJ1-5; clone_size: .; v_call: TRBV5-1; cdr3_aa: CASSETGGNQPQHF; cdr3_nt: TGCGCCAGCAGCGAGACAGGAGGGAATCAGCCCCAGCATTTT
d_call: .; j_call: TRBJ2-3; clone_size: few; v_call: TRBV25-1; cdr3_aa: CASSETGWGTDTQYF; cdr3_nt: TGTGCCAGCAGTGAGACAGGCTGGGGAACAGATACGCAGTATTTT
d_call: .; j_call: TRBJ2-3; clone_size: .; v_call: TRBV20-1; cdr3_aa: CSARDNFADTQYF; cdr3_nt: TGCAGTGCTAGAGATAACTTCGCAGATACGCAGTATTTT
d_call: .; j_call: TRBJ2-5; clone_size: .; v_call: TRBV7-9; cdr3_aa: CASSPDINRAVQETQYF; cdr3_nt: TGTGCCAGCAGCCCAGACATTAACAGGGCAGTCCAAGAGACCCAGTACTTC
d_call: .; j_call: TRBJ2-3; clone_size: .; v_call: TRBV6-4; cdr3_aa: CASSDEPVQTVTSDTQYF; cdr3_nt: TGTGCCAGCAGTGACGAACCCGTACAGACAGTAACTTCCGATACGCAGTATTTT
d_call: .; j_call: TRBJ2-5; clone_size: .; v_call: TRBV27; cdr3_aa: CASTQRGGETQYF; cdr3_nt: TGTGCCAGCACCCAGAGGGGAGGAGAGACCCAGTACTTC
d_call: .; j_call: TRBJ1-1; clone_size: few; v_call: TRBV4-2; cdr3_aa: CASSQAQGWSEAFF; cdr3_nt: TGTGCCAGCAGCCAAGCCCAGGGTTGGAGTGAAGCTTTCTTT
d_call: .; j_call: TRBJ1-4; clone_size: few; v_call: TRBV20-1; cdr3_aa: CSAKSPLIGGEKLFF; cdr3_nt: TGCAGTGCTAAATCACCGCTGATAGGGGGTGAAAAACTGTTTTTT
d_call: .; j_call: TRBJ2-1; clone_size: .; v_call: TRBV6-4; cdr3_aa: CASSDGAGKYNEQFF; cdr3_nt: TGTGCCAGCAGTGATGGGGCAGGGAAATACAATGAGCAGTTCTTC
d_call: TRBD1; j_call: TRBJ2-7; clone_size: few; v_call: TRBV5-1; cdr3_aa: CASSFGDRSYEQYF; cdr3_nt: TGCGCCAGCAGCTTCGGGGACAGGAGCTACGAGCAGTACTTC
d_call: .; j_call: TRBJ1-2; clone_size: .; v_call: TRBV27; cdr3_aa: CASSLSRDSGPGYTF; cdr3_nt: TGTGCCAGCAGTTTGAGTAGAGATTCGGGACCCGGCTACACCTTC
d_call: .; j_call: TRBJ1-2; clone_size: .; v_call: TRBV20-1; cdr3_aa: CSAARDIDGYTF; cdr3_nt: TGCAGTGCCGCTCGGGACATAGATGGCTACACCTTC
d_call: TRBD2; j_call: TRBJ2-1; clone_size: few; v_call: TRBV7-2; cdr3_aa: CASSSFQRGGDEQFF; cdr3_nt: TGTGCCAGCAGCTCATTCCAGCGGGGGGGCGATGAGCAGTTCTTC
d_call: .; j_call: TRBJ1-5; clone_size: .; v_call: TRBV6-1; cdr3_aa: CASSEASHMEPQHF; cdr3_nt: TGTGCCAGCAGTGAAGCGTCCCATATGGAGCCCCAGCATTTT
d_call: .; j_call: TRBJ2-5; clone_size: .; v_call: TRBV3-1; cdr3_aa: CASSQDSSWETQYF; cdr3_nt: TGTGCCAGCAGCCAAGATAGCAGTTGGGAGACCCAGTACTTC
d_call: TRBD1; j_call: TRBJ2-7; clone_size: few; v_call: TRBV6-1; cdr3_aa: CASSDGQGDEQYF; cdr3_nt: TGTGCCAGCAGTGATGGCCAGGGGGACGAGCAGTACTTC
d_call: TRBD1; j_call: TRBJ2-6; clone_size: few; v_call: TRBV7-6; cdr3_aa: CASRTTGLGEPGANVLTF; cdr3_nt: TGTGCCAGCAGAACGACAGGGCTAGGTGAACCTGGGGCCAACGTCCTGACTTTC
d_call: .; j_call: TRBJ2-1; clone_size: .; v_call: TRBV12-3/TRBV12-4; cdr3_aa: CASSFTNLQFF; cdr3_nt: TGTGCCAGCAGTTTTACTAACCTGCAGTTCTTC
d_call: .; j_call: TRBJ1-2; clone_size: .; v_call: TRBV6-5; cdr3_aa: CASRGLGSFNYGYTF; cdr3_nt: TGTGCCAGCAGGGGTTTGGGGAGCTTTAACTATGGCTACACCTTC
d_call: .; j_call: TRBJ1-1; clone_size: .; v_call: TRBV3-1; cdr3_aa: CASSQEGYMNTEAFF; cdr3_nt: TGTGCCAGCAGCCAAGAAGGGTACATGAACACTGAAGCTTTCTTT
d_call: .; j_call: TRBJ2-3; clone_size: .; v_call: TRBV4-1; cdr3_aa: CASSQERSTQYF; cdr3_nt: TGCGCCAGCAGCCAAGAACGAAGTACGCAGTATTTT
d_call: .; j_call: TRBJ2-3; clone_size: .; v_call: TRBV9; cdr3_aa: CASSGAGGHVSTDTQYF; cdr3_nt: TGTGCCAGCAGCGGGGCAGGCGGACATGTAAGCACAGATACGCAGTATTTT
d_call: .; j_call: TRBJ2-3; clone_size: few; v_call: TRBV3-1; cdr3_aa: CASSQTHTDTQYF; cdr3_nt: TGTGCCAGCAGCCAAACCCACACAGATACGCAGTATTTT
d_call: TRBD1; j_call: TRBJ2-7; clone_size: once; v_call: TRBV20-1; cdr3_aa: CSARGGQGIYEQYF; cdr3_nt: TGCAGTGCTAGAGGGGGACAGGGGATATACGAGCAGTACTTC
d_call: .; j_call: TRBJ1-1; clone_size: .; v_call: TRBV7-2; cdr3_aa: CASSTRTEAFF; cdr3_nt: TGTGCCAGCAGCACGCGGACAGAAGCTTTCTTT
d_call: .; j_call: TRBJ2-7; clone_size: few; v_call: TRBV4-3; cdr3_aa: CASSQDIVRYEQYF; cdr3_nt: TGCGCCAGCAGCCAAGATATAGTGCGCTACGAGCAGTACTTC
d_call: .; j_call: TRBJ2-1; clone_size: .; v_call: TRBV11-2; cdr3_aa: CASSLVASEQFF; cdr3_nt: TGTGCCAGCAGCTTAGTAGCGAGTGAGCAGTTCTTC
d_call: .; j_call: TRBJ2-5; clone_size: .; v_call: TRBV20-1; cdr3_aa: CSAERGVQETQYF; cdr3_nt: TGCAGTGCCGAGAGGGGGGTCCAAGAGACCCAGTACTTC
d_call: .; j_call: TRBJ2-1; clone_size: .; v_call: TRBV4-2; cdr3_aa: CASSQDRERADEQFF; cdr3_nt: TGTGCCAGCAGCCAAGACAGGGAGAGGGCCGATGAGCAGTTCTTC
d_call: TRBD2; j_call: TRBJ2-7; clone_size: .; v_call: TRBV10-2; cdr3_aa: CASSETAPGGGMYEQYF; cdr3_nt: TGCGCCAGCAGTGAGACCGCCCCGGGAGGGGGGATGTACGAGCAGTACTTC
d_call: TRBD2; j_call: TRBJ2-5; clone_size: .; v_call: TRBV29-1; cdr3_aa: CSSSMPRGTTGAQYF; cdr3_nt: TGCAGCTCCTCGATGCCTCGTGGGACTACCGGGGCCCAGTACTTC
d_call: TRBD1; j_call: TRBJ2-1; clone_size: .; v_call: TRBV7-2; cdr3_aa: CASSLGRGRLNEQFF; cdr3_nt: TGTGCCAGCAGCTTAGGCAGGGGGCGGTTGAATGAGCAGTTCTTC
d_call: TRBD2; j_call: TRBJ2-7; clone_size: .; v_call: TRBV12-3/TRBV12-4; cdr3_aa: CASSSPIGGEGINEQYF; cdr3_nt: TGTGCCAGCAGCAGTCCGATCGGCGGGGAGGGTATAAACGAGCAGTACTTC
d_call: TRBD2; j_call: TRBJ2-7; clone_size: .; v_call: TRBV25-1; cdr3_aa: CASSPGLAGAPACYEQYF; cdr3_nt: TGTGCCAGCAGTCCCGGACTAGCGGGAGCCCCAGCATGCTACGAGCAGTACTTC
d_call: .; j_call: TRBJ2-5; clone_size: .; v_call: TRBV6-5; cdr3_aa: CASEGDSNEQYF; cdr3_nt: TGTGCCAGTGAGGGAGACAGCAATGAGCAGTACTTC
d_call: .; j_call: TRBJ1-6; clone_size: .; v_call: TRBV20-1; cdr3_aa: CSAPLLPGNSPLHF; cdr3_nt: TGCAGTGCCCCCCTCCTTCCGGGGAATTCACCCCTCCACTTT
d_call: .; j_call: TRBJ1-5; clone_size: few; v_call: TRBV10-3; cdr3_aa: CAIRDGDQPQHF; cdr3_nt: TGTGCCATCAGGGACGGTGATCAGCCCCAGCATTTT
d_call: .; j_call: TRBJ1-1; clone_size: .; v_call: TRBV21-1; cdr3_aa: CASSPLRSAGEHTEAFF; cdr3_nt: TGTGCCAGCAGCCCCCTAAGGTCTGCAGGCGAACACACTGAAGCTTTCTTT